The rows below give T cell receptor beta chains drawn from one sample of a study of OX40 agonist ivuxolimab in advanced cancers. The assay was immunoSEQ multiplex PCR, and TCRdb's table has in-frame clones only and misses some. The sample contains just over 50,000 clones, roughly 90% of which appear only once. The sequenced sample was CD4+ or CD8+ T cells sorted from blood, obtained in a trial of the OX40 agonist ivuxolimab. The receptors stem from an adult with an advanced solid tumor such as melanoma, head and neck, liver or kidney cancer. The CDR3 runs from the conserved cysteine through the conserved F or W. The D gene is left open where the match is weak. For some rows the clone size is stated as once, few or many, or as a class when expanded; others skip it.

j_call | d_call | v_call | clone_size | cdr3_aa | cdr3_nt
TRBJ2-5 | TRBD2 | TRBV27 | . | CASSSLGLAGDVQETQYF | TGTGCCAGCAGTTCCCTGGGGCTAGCGGGAGACGTCCAAGAGACCCAGTACTTC
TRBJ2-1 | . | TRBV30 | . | CAWTGSNEQFF | TGTGCCTGGACAGGGAGCAATGAGCAGTTCTTC
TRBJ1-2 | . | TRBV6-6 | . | CASSKAREAYGYTF | TGTGCCAGCTCAAAGGCGCGGGAAGCCTATGGCTACACCTTC
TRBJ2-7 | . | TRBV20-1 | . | CSATGTAAQYF | TGCAGTGCTACCGGAACAGCAGCACAGTACTTC
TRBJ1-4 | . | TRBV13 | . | CASSLAARNEKLFF | TGTGCCAGCAGCTTGGCAGCGAGAAATGAAAAACTGTTTTTT
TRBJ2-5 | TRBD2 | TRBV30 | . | CAWGGTSGTRGETQYF | TGTGCCTGGGGGGGGACTAGCGGGACGCGGGGAGAGACCCAGTACTTC
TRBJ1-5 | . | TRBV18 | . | CASSASQGLVSQPQHF | TGTGCCAGCTCAGCATCCCAGGGGCTAGTTAGTCAGCCCCAGCATTTT
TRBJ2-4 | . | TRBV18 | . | CASSPFGSGKNIQYF | TGTGCCAGCTCACCATTCGGGTCTGGGAAAAACATTCAGTACTTC
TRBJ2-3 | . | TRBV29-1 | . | CSVEAGTDTQYF | TGCAGCGTTGAGGCGGGGACAGATACGCAGTATTTT
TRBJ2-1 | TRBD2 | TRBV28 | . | CASSLRGGPYNEQFF | TGTGCCAGCAGTTTACGGGGGGGCCCCTACAATGAGCAGTTCTTC
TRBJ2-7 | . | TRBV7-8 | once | CASSFDSYEQYF | TGTGCCAGCAGCTTTGACAGTTACGAGCAGTACTTC
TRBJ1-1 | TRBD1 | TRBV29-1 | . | CSASPGGNTEAFF | TGCAGCGCCTCTCCAGGGGGGAACACTGAAGCTTTCTTT
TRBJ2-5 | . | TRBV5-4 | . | CASSLVRDGETQYF | TGTGCCAGCAGCTTGGTGAGGGATGGGGAGACCCAGTACTTC
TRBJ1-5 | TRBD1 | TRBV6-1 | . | CASSPGQGTNQPQHF | TGTGCCAGCAGCCCCGGACAGGGGACGAATCAGCCCCAGCATTTT
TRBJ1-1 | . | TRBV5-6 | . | CASSFWGFEAFF | TGTGCCAGCAGCTTTTGGGGGTTTGAAGCTTTCTTT
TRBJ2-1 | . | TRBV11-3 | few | CASSPNAWNNEQFF | TGTGCCAGCAGCCCTAACGCCTGGAACAATGAGCAGTTCTTC